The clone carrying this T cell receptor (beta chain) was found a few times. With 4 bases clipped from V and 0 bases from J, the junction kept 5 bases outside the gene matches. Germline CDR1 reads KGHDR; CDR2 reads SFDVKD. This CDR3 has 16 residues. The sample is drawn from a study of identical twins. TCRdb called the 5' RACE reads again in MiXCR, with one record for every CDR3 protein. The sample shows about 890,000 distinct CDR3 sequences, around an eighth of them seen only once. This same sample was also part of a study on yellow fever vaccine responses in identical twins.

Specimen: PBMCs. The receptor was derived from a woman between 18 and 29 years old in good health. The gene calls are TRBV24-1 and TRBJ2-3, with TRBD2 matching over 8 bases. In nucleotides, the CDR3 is TGTGCCACCAGTGAGCCCGGACTAGCTAGCACAGATACGCAGTATTTT. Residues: CATSEPGLASTDTQYF.